This T cell receptor beta chain was observed in a study of response to subunit inactivated influenza vaccine. The table lists this clonotype with many counts. A junction boundary mismatches the germline segment, possibly from a read error. The CDR3 covers 12 residues. TCRdb ran MiXCR on the RT-PCR reads and lists one entry per CDR3 protein. The table lists approximately 500,000 distinct CDR3 sequences, 14% of them singletons. The specimen was PBMCs from blood, collected about 12 days after vaccination. This sequence was found in a middle-aged man who received an inactivated influenza vaccine. This chain uses TRBV12-3 or TRBV12-4 with TRBJ2-7, with no clear D. CDR3 protein: CASSLGSYEQYF. Here the CDR3 DNA reads TGTGCCAGCAGCTTAGGCTCCTACGAGCAGTACTTC.